This T cell receptor beta chain was recorded in a study of CD8+CD57+ T cells in acquired aplastic anemia. Whole-study findings and limits: The CD8+ Simpson's diversity of patients and controls was not significantly different. A set of about 30 CD8+ CDR3 sequences was shared between patients and controls, and these sequences appeared highly expressed in patients.

TCR beta VDJ combinations and CDR3 sequences were profiled from genomic DNA. TCRdb redid the calling of the reads with MiXCR, one entry per CDR3 protein. This sample has roughly 240,000 distinct CDR3 sequences, with around half found just once. This clonotype was counted ten times or more. Its antigen is as yet unknown. Patients chosen for sequencing had shown CD8+CD57+ cell expansion by flow cytometry. Every one of the patients had aplastic anemia (severe, acquired). This sequence originates from a human donor with aplastic anemia. Sequencing was performed on sorted CD4+, CD8+, or CD8+CD57+ T cells (not recorded which) from PBMCs.

CDR3 in DNA: TGTGCCAGCAGGGCAGAGAACAGCCCCTATGGCTACACCTTC. This encodes CASRAENSPYGYTF. The rearrangement joins TRBV6-4 to TRBJ1-2; D not resolved. Trimming pared 6 bases from V and 4 bases from J, leaving 15 bases between. The CDR3 totals 14 residues. CDR1 and CDR2 (germline): MRHNA, SNTAGT.